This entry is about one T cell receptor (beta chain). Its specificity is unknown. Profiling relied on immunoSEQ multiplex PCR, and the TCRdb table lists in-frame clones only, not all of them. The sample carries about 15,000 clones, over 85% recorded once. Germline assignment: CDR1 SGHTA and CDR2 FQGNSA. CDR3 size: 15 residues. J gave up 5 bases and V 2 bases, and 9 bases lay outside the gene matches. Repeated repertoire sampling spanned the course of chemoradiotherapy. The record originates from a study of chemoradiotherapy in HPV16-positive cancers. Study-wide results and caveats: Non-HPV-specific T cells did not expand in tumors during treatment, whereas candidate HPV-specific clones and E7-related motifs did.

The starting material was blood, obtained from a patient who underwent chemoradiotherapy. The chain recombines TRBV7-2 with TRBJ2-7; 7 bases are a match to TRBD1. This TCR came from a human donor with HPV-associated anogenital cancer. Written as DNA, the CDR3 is TGTGCCAGCAGCTTAACAATAACAGGGGTGGACGAGCAGTACTTC. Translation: CASSLTITGVDEQYF.